A selection of T cell receptor beta chains follows, all from one sample in a study of T cells in Graves' hyperthyroidism and ophthalmopathy. TCRdb re-called the multiplex PCR reads with MiXCR, one entry per CDR3 protein. Of 560,000 or so distinct CDR3 sequences listed, approximately 44% were seen once; the top ten hold about 7.8%. Sequencing used peripheral blood or thyroid tissue (not recorded which). These receptors came from a woman younger than 35 with Graves' hyperthyroidism. CDR3s include the opening cysteine and the closing phenylalanine or tryptophan. The D gene is left open where the match is weak. Clone size is shown for a subset of rows, as once, few, many or a class of expanded clone.

j_call clone_size d_call v_call cdr3_nt cdr3_aa
TRBJ2-7 - - TRBV20-1 TGCAGTGCTAGAATGACTAGTAGAGGATCCTACGAGCAGTACTTC CSARMTSRGSYEQYF
TRBJ2-7 few - TRBV19 TGTGCCACCCAAAAGGGCGACTACCCTAACGAGCAGTACTTC CATQKGDYPNEQYF
TRBJ1-5 - - TRBV2 TGTGCCAGCAGTGACCTGGGGGTTAGCAATCAGCCCCAGCATTTT CASSDLGVSNQPQHF
TRBJ1-4 few TRBD1 TRBV19 TGTGCCAGTAGTACCCAAAGCCGGGACAGGGACGAAGAAAAACTGTTTTTT CASSTQSRDRDEEKLFF
TRBJ1-2 - - TRBV7-2 TGTGCCAGCAGCCGAGATGGGACTGGGTATGGCTACACCTTC CASSRDGTGYGYTF
TRBJ2-5 - - TRBV21-1 TGTGCCAGCAGCACTCTAGCGGGACGGGATCAAGAGACCCAGTACTTC CASSTLAGRDQETQYF
TRBJ2-5 many TRBD2 TRBV6-4 TGTGCCAGCAGTGTCCAGGGGACTAGCGTACAAGAGACCCAGTACTTC CASSVQGTSVQETQYF
TRBJ1-1 - - TRBV7-8 TGTGCCAGCAGCTTAGGCGGACTCTTCACTGAAGCTTTCTTT CASSLGGLFTEAFF
TRBJ2-5 - TRBD1 TRBV20-1 TGCAGTGCTAGAGAGGGGACAGCCCAAGAGACCCAGTACTTC CSAREGTAQETQYF
TRBJ1-4 - TRBD1 TRBV20-1 TGCAGTGCTACCGGGACAGCTTTTAATGAAAAACTGTTTTTT CSATGTAFNEKLFF
TRBJ1-1 - - TRBV24-1 TGTGCCAGCTCAGTTTTAGGACAACGGAACACTGAAGCTTTCTTT CASSVLGQRNTEAFF
TRBJ2-2 - - TRBV7-8 TGTGCCAGCAGCCATCCTATTTCAGTGGGGGAGCTGTTTTTT CASSHPISVGELFF
TRBJ2-7 many - TRBV29-1 TGCAGCGTCCGACACGCAGGGGTCAGCTCCTACGAGCAGTACTTC CSVRHAGVSSYEQYF
TRBJ2-1 - TRBD2 TRBV7-9 TGTGCCAGCAGCTTAGCAAGTCTAGCGGGGGAGCAGTTCTTC CASSLASLAGEQFF
TRBJ2-7 - - TRBV7-9 TGTGCCAGCAGCTTAGGCTCCGGACCGGGTCAGTACTTC CASSLGSGPGQYF
TRBJ2-7 many TRBD1 TRBV7-2 TGTGCCAGCAGCTTAGCGGACAGGGGATTTTACGAGCAGTACTTC CASSLADRGFYEQYF
TRBJ2-7 - TRBD2 TRBV7-2 TGTGCCAGCAGCTTACCTGGACTAGCGGGGCACGAGCAGTACTTC CASSLPGLAGHEQYF
TRBJ1-2 many TRBD1 TRBV29-1 TGCAGCGTTGACGACAGGGGGACCTATGGCTACACCTTC CSVDDRGTYGYTF
TRBJ1-1 - TRBD1 TRBV2 TGTGCCAGCAGTTTGGACAGGGGGCGCAGCACTGAAGCTTTCTTT CASSLDRGRSTEAFF
TRBJ2-7 few TRBD2 TRBV7-2 TGTGCCAGCAGCTTGGGCGGGAGTCGGTACGAGCAGTACTTC CASSLGGSRYEQYF
TRBJ1-4 - - TRBV25-1 TGTGCCACAGGGCCCAATGAAAAACTGTTTTTT CATGPNEKLFF
TRBJ2-5 - TRBD1 TRBV5-8 TGTGCCAGCAGCTCGGACAGGGGGGATTTGGAGACCCAGTACTTC CASSSDRGDLETQYF
TRBJ2-5 many - TRBV7-8 TGTGCCAGCAGCTCAGGTAGACGGACGCAAGAGACCCAGTACTTC CASSSGRRTQETQYF
TRBJ1-2 - TRBD1 TRBV25-1 TGTGCCAGCAGAACGACAGGGGGAACCTATGGCTACACCTTC CASRTTGGTYGYTF
TRBJ1-1 - - TRBV19 TGTGCCAGTAGCCCATCTGAAGCGGGAGCTTTCTTT CASSPSEAGAFF
TRBJ1-2 - - TRBV29-1 TGCAGCGGCCGGACAGAGTATGGCTACACCTTC CSGRTEYGYTF
TRBJ1-2 - TRBD1 TRBV29-1 TGTGCCTGGAGTACAGGGGGTCAAGGCTACACCTTC CAWSTGGQGYTF
TRBJ1-5 few - TRBV19 TGTGCCAGTAGTGCCAGGGGCGGGAGTCAGCCCCAGCATTTT CASSARGGSQPQHF
TRBJ1-2 - TRBD1 TRBV29-1 TGCAGCGTTGCCGGGACAGCTTTCTACTATGGCTACACCTTC CSVAGTAFYYGYTF
TRBJ2-2 many TRBD2 TRBV10-3 TGTGCCATCAGAGGACTAGCGGATGTTCCGAACACCGGGGAGCTGTTTTTT CAIRGLADVPNTGELFF
TRBJ2-2 few - TRBV6-6 TGTGCCAGCAGATCCTTCGGGGAGCTGTTTTTT CASRSFGELFF
TRBJ1-4 - TRBD1 TRBV5-4 TGTGCCAGCAGCTGGGACAGGGGCGAAAAACTGTTTTTT CASSWDRGEKLFF
TRBJ1-5 few - TRBV7-3 TGTGCCAGCAGCTTAGACATCACTTCCAAGCCCCAGCATTTT CASSLDITSKPQHF
TRBJ1-5 - - TRBV24-1 TGTGCCACCAGTCCCGGGACCTCCAATCAGCCCCAGCATTTT CATSPGTSNQPQHF
TRBJ2-5 once TRBD2 TRBV29-1 TGCAGCGTTGACGTGGGGCGGGAGGGCAGCTCGGAGACCCAGTACTTC CSVDVGREGSSETQYF
TRBJ2-1 - - TRBV19 TGTGCCAGTAGTATCGGTTACAATGAGCAGTTCTTC CASSIGYNEQFF
TRBJ1-5 many - TRBV2 TGTGCCAGCAGTGGCCCCGCGACCTTCAATCAGCCCCAGCATTTT CASSGPATFNQPQHF